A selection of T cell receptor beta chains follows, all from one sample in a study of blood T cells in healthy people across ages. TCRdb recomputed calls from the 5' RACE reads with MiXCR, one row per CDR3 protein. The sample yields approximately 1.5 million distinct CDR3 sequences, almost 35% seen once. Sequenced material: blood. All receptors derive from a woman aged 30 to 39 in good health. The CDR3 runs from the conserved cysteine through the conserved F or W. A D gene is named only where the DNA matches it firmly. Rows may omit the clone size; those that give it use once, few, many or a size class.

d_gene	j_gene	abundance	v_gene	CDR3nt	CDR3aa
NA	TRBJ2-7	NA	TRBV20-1	TGCAGTGCCTTTTCATCTGGACAGCAATATAGTAACAGCCACCAAAGATACGAGCAGTACTTC	CSAFSSGQQYSNSHQRYEQYF
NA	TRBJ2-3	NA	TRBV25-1	TGTGCCAGCAGGAGCCTGACAGCGGGCACAGATACGCAGTATTTT	CASRSLTAGTDTQYF
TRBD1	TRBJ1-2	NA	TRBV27	TGTGCCAGCAGTGAACAGGGGTCTAACTATGGCTACACCTTC	CASSEQGSNYGYTF
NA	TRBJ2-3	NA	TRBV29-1	TGCAGCGTTGAAATCCGTCCAGGGGCTTATCCAGATACGCAGTATTTT	CSVEIRPGAYPDTQYF
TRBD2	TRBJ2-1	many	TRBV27	TGTGCCAGCAGTTTACGACTAGCGGGGGGATCCCCCTACAATGAGCAGTTCTTC	CASSLRLAGGSPYNEQFF
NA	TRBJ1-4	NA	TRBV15	TGTGCCACCAGCGGGGGACGGAGTAATGAAAAACTGTTTTTT	CATSGGRSNEKLFF
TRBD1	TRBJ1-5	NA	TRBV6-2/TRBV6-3	TGTGCCAGCAGTTACTCGACAGGGGGCCCTCAGCCCCAGCATTTT	CASSYSTGGPQPQHF
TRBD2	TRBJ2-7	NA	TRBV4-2	TGTGCCAGCAGCCACCCTCCGGGGGCGGGGGGCCCTGCCTTATACGAGCAGTACTTC	CASSHPPGAGGPALYEQYF
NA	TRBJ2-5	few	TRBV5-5	TGTGCCAGCAGCCTCGGCCCGCCGCAGGGCCAAGAGACCCAGTACTTC	CASSLGPPQGQETQYF
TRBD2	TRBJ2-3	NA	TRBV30	TGTGCCTGGAGTGTAGCGAGCGGGAGGACAGATACGCAGTATTTT	CAWSVASGRTDTQYF
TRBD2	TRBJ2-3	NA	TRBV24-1	TGTGCCACCAGTGACGGAGCGGGAGTACTCACAGATACGCAGTATTTT	CATSDGAGVLTDTQYF
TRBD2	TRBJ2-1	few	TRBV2	TGTGCCAGCAGGCGGGAGGGCCTCTCCTACAATGAGCAGTTCTTC	CASRREGLSYNEQFF
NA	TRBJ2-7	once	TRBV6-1	TGTGCCAGCAGTCCATCAGGATGGGACGGCTACGAGCAGTACTTC	CASSPSGWDGYEQYF
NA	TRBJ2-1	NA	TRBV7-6	TGTGCCAGCAGCTTAGGGTGGGAGCTATCCCATGGGCAGTTCTTC	CASSLGWELSHGQFF
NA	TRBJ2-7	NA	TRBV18	TGTGTCAGCTCACCACCAGCCAGGGACTACGAGCAGTACTTC	CVSSPPARDYEQYF
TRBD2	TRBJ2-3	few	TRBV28	TGTGCCAGCAGTTCTCGACTAGCCGAACCTCTAGATACGCAGTATTTT	CASSSRLAEPLDTQYF
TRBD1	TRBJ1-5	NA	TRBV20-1	TGCAGTGCGTCCACCGGGACAGGGCTCAATCAGCCCCAGCATTTT	CSASTGTGLNQPQHF
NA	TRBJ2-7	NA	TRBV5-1	TGCGCCAGCAGCACCCGGGACGCGAGCTCCTACGAGCAGTACTTC	CASSTRDASSYEQYF
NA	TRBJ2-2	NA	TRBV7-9	TGTGCCAGCAGCCAACACGGGGAGCTGTTTTTT	CASSQHGELFF
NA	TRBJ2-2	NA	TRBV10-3	TGTGCCATCAGTACGGTGGGGGGCCCGAACACCGGGGAGCTGTTTTTT	CAISTVGGPNTGELFF
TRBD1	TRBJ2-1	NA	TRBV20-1	TGCAGTGCTAGAGGTCTGACAGGGTGGTTCTACAATGAGCAGTTCTTC	CSARGLTGWFYNEQFF
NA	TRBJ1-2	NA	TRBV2	TGTGCCAGCAGTGTGGGGGCCCATGGCTACACCTTC	CASSVGAHGYTF
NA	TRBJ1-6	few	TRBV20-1	TGCAGTGCCCAACCCCCCCGGGGGAATTCACCCCTCCACTTT	CSAQPPRGNSPLHF
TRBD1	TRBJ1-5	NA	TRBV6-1	TGTGCCAGCAGTGAAGGACACAGGGGGCATCAGCCCCAGCATTTT	CASSEGHRGHQPQHF
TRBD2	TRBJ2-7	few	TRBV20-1	TGCAGTGCTGTCCCTAGCGGGGGGTTCCCCCACTACGAGCAGTACTTC	CSAVPSGGFPHYEQYF
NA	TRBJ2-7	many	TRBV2	TGTGCCAGCAGCGACGGAAACTCCTACGAGCAGTACTTC	CASSDGNSYEQYF
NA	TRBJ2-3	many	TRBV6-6	TGTGCCAGCAGTCCACCCAGGGGAGGCGGCACAGATACGCAGTATTTT	CASSPPRGGGTDTQYF
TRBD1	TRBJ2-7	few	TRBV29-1	TGCAGCGTTGGGGACAGGGACTACTACGAGCAGTACTTC	CSVGDRDYYEQYF
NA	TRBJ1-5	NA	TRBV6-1	TGTGCCAGCACCCATGATGAGGCCAAGGGCAATCAGCCCCAGCATTTT	CASTHDEAKGNQPQHF
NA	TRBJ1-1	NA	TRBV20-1	TGCAGTGCTAGAGACAGGGGCCCTGAAGCTTTCTTT	CSARDRGPEAFF
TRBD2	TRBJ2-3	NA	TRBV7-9	TGTGCCAGCAGACCCGGGACTAGCGGCCTGGAGGATACGCAGTATTTT	CASRPGTSGLEDTQYF
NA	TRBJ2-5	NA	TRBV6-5	TGTGCCAGCAGTACACGAGGCGGGGAGCAGTACTTC	CASSTRGGEQYF
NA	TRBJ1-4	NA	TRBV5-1	TGCGCCAGCAGCCCGGGAAGTTCCAATAATGAAAAACCGTTTTTT	CASSPGSSNNEKPFF
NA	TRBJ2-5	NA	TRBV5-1	TGCGCCAGCAGCTTGGGAATTAGCGCTGAGCAGTACTTC	CASSLGISAEQYF
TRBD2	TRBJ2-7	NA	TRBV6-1	TGTGCCAGCAGTGCGGGACTAGCGGGGGGGCCAATATACGAGCAGTACTTC	CASSAGLAGGPIYEQYF
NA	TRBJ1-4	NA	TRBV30	TGTGCCTGGAGTGTAGTAGCGGAAAAACTGTTTTTT	CAWSVVAEKLFF
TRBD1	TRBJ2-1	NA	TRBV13	TGTGCCAGCACCCCGGGACAGGGTTTGTTCTTC	CASTPGQGLFF
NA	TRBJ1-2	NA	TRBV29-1	TGCAGCGTTGAGGGTCCCGGGAACGTAGCTAACTATGGCTACACCTTC	CSVEGPGNVANYGYTF
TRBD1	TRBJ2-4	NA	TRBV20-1	TGCAGTGCCCCAGACAGGGCGCAAGCCAAAACCATTCAGTACTTC	CSAPDRAQAKTIQYF
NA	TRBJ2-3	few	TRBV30	TGTGCCTGGAAGACTACTACTAGCACAGATACGCAGTATTTT	CAWKTTTSTDTQYF
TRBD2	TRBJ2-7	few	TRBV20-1	TGCAGTGCTAGCCCAACTAGCGGGGCTACCTACGAGCAGTACTTC	CSASPTSGATYEQYF
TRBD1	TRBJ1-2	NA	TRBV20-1	TGCAGTGCTCTAAGAACCCAGGACAGGGAAAGGACTAACTATGGCTACACCTTC	CSALRTQDRERTNYGYTF
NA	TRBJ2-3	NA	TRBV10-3	TGTGCCATCAGTGAGTCTTGGGTGGCGGGGTACACAGATACGCAGTATTTT	CAISESWVAGYTDTQYF
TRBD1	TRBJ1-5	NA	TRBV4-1	TGCGCCAGCAGCCAACCCACAGGGGGAGGTAATCAGCCCCAGCATTTT	CASSQPTGGGNQPQHF
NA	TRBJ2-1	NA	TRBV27	TGTGCCAGCAGTCGGGGGGCTTTGGAGCAGTTCTTC	CASSRGALEQFF
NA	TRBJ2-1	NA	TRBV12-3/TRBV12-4	TGTGCCAGCACCTTCGGGGACGGCCAAGGGCAGTTCTTC	CASTFGDGQGQFF
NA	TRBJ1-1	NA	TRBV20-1	TGCAGTGCATTGGGAAACACTGAAGCTTTCTTT	CSALGNTEAFF
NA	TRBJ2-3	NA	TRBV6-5	TGTGCCGCTAGCAGGGGGGCAAGCACAGATACGCAGTATTTT	CAASRGASTDTQYF
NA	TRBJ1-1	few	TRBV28	TGTGCCAGCAGTAACAGGGTGGTCACTGAAGCTTTCTTT	CASSNRVVTEAFF
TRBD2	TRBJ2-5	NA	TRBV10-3	TGTGCCATCAGTGAGCTTTCCAGCGGGGGGGCGGAGACCCAGTACTTC	CAISELSSGGAETQYF
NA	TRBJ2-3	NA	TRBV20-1	TGCAGTGCTAGGGGGCCCATCACAGATACGCAGTATTTT	CSARGPITDTQYF
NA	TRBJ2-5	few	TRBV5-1	TGCGCCAGCAGCCCGTTTGAGGGAGAGACCCAGTACTTC	CASSPFEGETQYF
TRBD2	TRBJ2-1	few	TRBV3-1	TGTGCCAGCAGCCAAGGGGCGGGGACTAGCAGCTACAATGAGCAGTTCTTC	CASSQGAGTSSYNEQFF
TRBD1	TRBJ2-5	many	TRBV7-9	TGTGCCAGCAGCCTAGACAGGGATCAAGAGACCCAGTACTTC	CASSLDRDQETQYF
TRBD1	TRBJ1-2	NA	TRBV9	TGTGCCAGCAGCTCGCCCGGGACAGGGGTCTATGGCTACACCTTC	CASSSPGTGVYGYTF
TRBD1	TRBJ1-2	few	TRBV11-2	TGTGCCAGCAGCTTGGGTCCCGGGACAGGGACCTATGGCTACACCTTC	CASSLGPGTGTYGYTF
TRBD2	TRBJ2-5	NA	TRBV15	TGTGCCACCAGCAGAGACGCTAGCGGGGGATCAGAGACCCAGGACTTC	CATSRDASGGSETQDF